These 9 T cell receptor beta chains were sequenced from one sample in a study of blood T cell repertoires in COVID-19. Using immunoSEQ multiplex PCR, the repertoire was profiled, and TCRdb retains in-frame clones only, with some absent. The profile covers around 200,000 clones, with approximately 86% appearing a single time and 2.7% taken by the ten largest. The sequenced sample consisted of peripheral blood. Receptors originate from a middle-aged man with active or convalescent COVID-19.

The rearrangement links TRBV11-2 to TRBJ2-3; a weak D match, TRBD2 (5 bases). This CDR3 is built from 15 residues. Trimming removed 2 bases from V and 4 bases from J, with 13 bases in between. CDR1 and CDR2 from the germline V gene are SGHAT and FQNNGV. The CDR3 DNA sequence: TGTGCCAGCAGCTTACGAGGACTGAGGCCAGATACGCAGTATTTT. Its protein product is CASSLRGLRPDTQYF.

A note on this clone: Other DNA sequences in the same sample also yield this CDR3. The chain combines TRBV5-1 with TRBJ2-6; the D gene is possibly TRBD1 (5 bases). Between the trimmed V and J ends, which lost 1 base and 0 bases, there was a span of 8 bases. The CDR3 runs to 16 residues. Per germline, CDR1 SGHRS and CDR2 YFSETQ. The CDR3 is CASSLTGSSGANVLTF. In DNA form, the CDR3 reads TGCGCCAGCAGCTTGACAGGTTCCTCTGGGGCCAACGTCCTGACTTTC.

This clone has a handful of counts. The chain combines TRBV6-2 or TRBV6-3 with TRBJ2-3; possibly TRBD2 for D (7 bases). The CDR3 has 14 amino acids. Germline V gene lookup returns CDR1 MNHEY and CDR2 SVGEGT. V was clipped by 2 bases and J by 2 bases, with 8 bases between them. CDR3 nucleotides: TGTGCCAGCAGTTACGGGGGGGCCACAGATACGCAGTATTTT. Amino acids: CASSYGGATDTQYF.

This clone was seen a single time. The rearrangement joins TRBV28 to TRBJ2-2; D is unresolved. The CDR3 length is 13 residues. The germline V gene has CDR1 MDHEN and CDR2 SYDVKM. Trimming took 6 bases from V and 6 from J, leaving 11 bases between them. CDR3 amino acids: CASSPQEAGELFF. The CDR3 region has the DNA TGTGCCAGCAGCCCCCAGGAAGCCGGGGAGCTGTTTTTT.

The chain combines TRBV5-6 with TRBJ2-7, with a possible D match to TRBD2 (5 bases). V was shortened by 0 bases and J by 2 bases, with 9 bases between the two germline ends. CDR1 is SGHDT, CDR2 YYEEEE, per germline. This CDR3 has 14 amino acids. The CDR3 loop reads CASSLVDSPYEQYF. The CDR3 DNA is TGTGCCAGCAGCTTGGTGGACTCCCCCTACGAGCAGTACTTC.

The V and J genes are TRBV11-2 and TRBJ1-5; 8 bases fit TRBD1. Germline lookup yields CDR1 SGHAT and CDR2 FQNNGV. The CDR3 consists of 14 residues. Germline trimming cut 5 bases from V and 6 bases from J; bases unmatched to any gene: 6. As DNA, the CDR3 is TGTGCCAGCAGCCAGGACAGGGCGGGTCAGCCCCAGCATTTT. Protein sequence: CASSQDRAGQPQHF.

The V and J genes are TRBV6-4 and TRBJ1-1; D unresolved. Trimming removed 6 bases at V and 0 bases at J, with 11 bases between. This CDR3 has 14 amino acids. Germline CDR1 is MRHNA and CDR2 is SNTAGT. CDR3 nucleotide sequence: TGTGCCAGCAGAAGGACGGGAATGAACACTGAAGCTTTCTTT. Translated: CASRRTGMNTEAFF.

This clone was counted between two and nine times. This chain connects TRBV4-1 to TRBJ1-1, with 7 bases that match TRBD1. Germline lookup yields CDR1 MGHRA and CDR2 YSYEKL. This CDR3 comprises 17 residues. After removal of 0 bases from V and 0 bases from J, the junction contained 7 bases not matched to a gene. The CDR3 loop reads CASSQDWRGPLNTEAFF. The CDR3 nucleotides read TGCGCCAGCAGCCAAGATTGGAGGGGGCCTTTGAACACTGAAGCTTTCTTT.

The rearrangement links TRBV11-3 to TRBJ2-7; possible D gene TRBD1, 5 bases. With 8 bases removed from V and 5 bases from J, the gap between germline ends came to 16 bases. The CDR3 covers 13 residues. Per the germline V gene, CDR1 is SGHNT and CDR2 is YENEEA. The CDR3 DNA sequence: TGTGCCAGCCGAGCCCAGGGCAGTAACGAGCAGTACTTC. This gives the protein CASRAQGSNEQYF.